The 11 T cell receptor beta chains in this list originate from one sample, sequenced in a study of T cell responses to AZD1222 COVID-19 vaccine (dated by TCRdb to about 2021). Library creation used the immunoSEQ multiplex PCR assay. TCRdb took this table from immuneACCESS and kept in-frame rearrangements with V and J called. Such tables lack part of the clones; where checked against another copy, unresolved V genes explain under half of the gap, and the rest is unexplained. This sample is represented by 120,000 to 150,000 clones; 88% of them were singletons. The top ten clones comprise under 7% of the sample. The sample's time point label, decoded: about 28 days (+/-7) after the second vaccine dose. The sample's treatment or condition label, in plain terms: meningococcal conjugate vaccine given as trial control. Sample: peripheral blood, taken 28 days after the second dose of the MenACWY control vaccine. The origin of the receptors is an adult who received the MenACWY meningococcal vaccine as a control.

This chain connects TRBV7-2 to TRBJ1-1; D unresolved. This CDR3 region has 16 residues. In germline, CDR1 is SGHTA, CDR2 FQGNSA. Trimming stripped 4 bases from V and 1 base from J, with 16 bases between. The CDR3 loop is CASSSPPGNSNTEAFF. In nucleotides, the CDR3 is TGTGCCAGCAGCTCGCCCCCGGGGAACTCGAACACTGAAGCTTTCTTT.

This clone is a singleton in its sample. The chain joins TRBV4-3 to TRBJ1-2; no definite D call. V lost 0 bases, J lost 4 bases, and 12 bases lay in between. Germline lookup yields CDR1 LGHNA and CDR2 YSLEER. This CDR3 spans 15 amino acids. CDR3 sequence reads: CASSQEYGSAYGYTF. DNA for the CDR3: TGCGCCAGCAGCCAAGAATATGGGTCAGCCTATGGCTACACCTTC.

The V call is TRBV10-3, the J call TRBJ2-7; weak D call: TRBD1 (6 bases). The germline V and J ends were trimmed by 1 base and 4 bases, with 14 bases remaining between them. This CDR3 has 15 amino acids. Germline V gene lookup returns CDR1 ENHRY and CDR2 SYGVKD. The CDR3: CAISEYGTLPYEQYF. DNA of the CDR3: TGTGCCATCAGTGAGTACGGGACACTTCCTTACGAGCAGTACTTC.

The chain employs TRBV4-3 and TRBJ1-2; D may be TRBD1 (5 bases). This CDR3 has 15 amino acids. Trimming removed 0 bases from V and 4 bases from J, with 12 bases in between. Germline V lookup: CDR1 LGHNA, CDR2 YSLEER. The CDR3 sequence: CASSQEADRVYGYTF. The CDR3, as DNA: TGCGCCAGCAGCCAAGAGGCAGACAGAGTCTATGGCTACACCTTC.

The J gene is TRBJ2-3, the V gene TRBV2, with 7 positions matching TRBD2. Trimming at V came to 2 bases and at J to 1 base, leaving 0 bases not matched to a gene. The germline CDR1 and CDR2 sequences are SNHLY and FYNNEI. The CDR3 is made up of 14 amino acids. The CDR3 nucleotides read TGTGCCAGCAGTGAAACTAGCGGCACAGATACGCAGTATTTT. Its translation: CASSETSGTDTQYF.

The rearrangement joins TRBV30 to TRBJ2-2, with 10 nucleotides matching TRBD2. Germline CDR1 reads GTSNPN; CDR2 reads SVGIG (reference sequence). The CDR3 is 17 amino acids. Trimming at V came to 2 bases and at J to 6 bases, leaving 12 bases not matched to a gene. CDR3 sequence: CAWSRVGLAGVAGELFF. DNA for the CDR3: TGTGCCTGGAGTCGCGTGGGGCTAGCGGGGGTGGCCGGGGAGCTGTTTTTT.

The chain carries TRBV13 and TRBJ2-2, with 10 bases lining up with TRBD2. With 3 bases clipped from V and 3 bases from J, the junction kept 7 bases outside the gene matches. Germline V CDR1 and CDR2: PRHDT, FYEKMQ (reference sequence). The CDR3 is 17 amino acids. The CDR3 sequence is CASSFSASGRYTGELFF. In DNA form, the CDR3 reads TGTGCCAGCAGCTTCTCCGCTAGCGGGAGATACACCGGGGAGCTGTTTTTT.

J is TRBJ1-1 and V is TRBV29-1, with 11 bases matching TRBD1. Germline V gene sequence: CDR1 SQVTM, CDR2 ANQGSEA. J was trimmed by 0 bases and V by 6 bases; bases with no gene match: 6. This CDR3 spans 15 amino acids. DNA for the CDR3: TGCAGCGTCGTGGGACAGGGGGTTATGAACACTGAAGCTTTCTTT. As protein: CSVVGQGVMNTEAFF.

This clone was counted a single time. The chain joins TRBV12-3 or TRBV12-4 to TRBJ1-3; weak D call: TRBD1 (6 bases). The V and J ends lost 5 bases and 2 bases respectively, with 7 bases between them. This CDR3 is built from 13 residues. The DNA of the CDR3 is TGTGCCAGCAGTAACAGGGCTGGAAACACCATATATTTT. This gives the protein CASSNRAGNTIYF.

This clone showed up just a few times. The CDR3 region has the DNA TGCGCCAGCAGCTTGTGGGGCAGAGAGACCCAGTACTTC. Its translation is CASSLWGRETQYF. The rearrangement joins TRBV5-1 to TRBJ2-5, with D possibly TRBD1 on 5 matching bases. Germline CDR1 and CDR2: SGHRS and YFSETQ. CDR3 length equals 13 residues. Trimming removed 1 base at V and 4 bases at J, with 8 bases between.

The chain joins TRBV19 to TRBJ1-1, with 11 nucleotides matching TRBD1. The CDR3 extends over 15 amino acids. CDR1 and CDR2 (germline): LNHDA, SQIVND (reference sequence). The J segment lost 4 bases and the V segment lost 1 base, leaving 2 bases of the junction unmatched. In nucleotides, the CDR3 is TGTGCCAGTAGTATAGGAGGGACAGGGGGCACTGAAGCTTTCTTT. Translated: CASSIGGTGGTEAFF. Drawing the rest from reference TRBV19 and TRBJ1-1, the complete variable domain is DGGITQSPKYLFRKEGQNVTLSCEQNLNHDAMYWYRQDPGQGLRLIYYSQIVNDFQKGDIAEGYSVSREKKESFPLTVTSAQKNPTAFYLCASSIGGTGGTEAFFGQGTRLTVV.